Listed below are T cell receptor beta chains from one sample, sequenced in a study of identical twins. MiXCR, applied by TCRdb to the 5' RACE reads, yields one record per CDR3 protein. The sample includes hundreds of thousands of distinct CDR3 sequences, roughly 12% of them seen just once. In addition, the sample was reused for a study of yellow fever vaccine responses in identical twins.

The sequenced sample was PBMCs. All receptors derive from a woman aged 18-35 years in good health. Each CDR3 is given without its conserved first and last residue.

j_gene	v_gene	len	CDR3aa
TRBJ2-6	TRBV14	15	ASSQEQGPSGANVLT
TRBJ2-3	TRBV20-1	13	SARDLEGASDTQY
TRBJ1-3	TRBV18	12	ASSPPGSRNTIY
TRBJ2-5	TRBV4-1	17	ASSQVISPYRGLQETQY
TRBJ2-2	TRBV15	13	ATSSGREHTGELF
TRBJ2-1	TRBV3-1	13	ASSPDSGAYNEQF
TRBJ1-1	TRBV5-1	12	ASSLEGRMTEAF
TRBJ2-1	TRBV7-9	14	ASSWIRTGALNEQF
TRBJ2-5	TRBV4-1	15	ASSQDAALAGSETQY
TRBJ2-7	TRBV5-1	11	ASSMDRNYEQY
TRBJ1-6	TRBV12-3/TRBV12-4	11	ASSKTGDSPLH
TRBJ2-3	TRBV5-1	13	ASSPYSGLTDTQY
TRBJ2-1	TRBV5-5	12	ASSLGLAYNEQF
TRBJ2-3	TRBV28	13	ASSLLGLSTDTQY
TRBJ2-2	TRBV6-1	12	ASIAVTHIGELF
TRBJ1-3	TRBV6-6	11	ASRQGSGNTIY
TRBJ2-7	TRBV5-5	12	ASSTQDAPYEQY
TRBJ2-1	TRBV15	10	ATGGTEQQQF
TRBJ2-2	TRBV11-2	14	ASSFGVAGDTGELF
TRBJ2-1	TRBV14	12	ASSHDGTYNEQF
TRBJ2-3	TRBV4-1	15	ASYGPGDPLRTDTQY
TRBJ2-7	TRBV12-3/TRBV12-4	10	ASSRTGSEQY
TRBJ2-5	TRBV2	12	ASSETGLQETQY
TRBJ2-1	TRBV27	17	ASSLRTSGSLSSYNEQF
TRBJ2-7	TRBV20-1	12	SARRGSSSYEQY
TRBJ1-1	TRBV3-1	14	ASSSQGQGGSTEAF
TRBJ2-2	TRBV24-1	11	ATSGVGAGELF
TRBJ1-1	TRBV9	13	ASSALTGRGTEAF
TRBJ2-2	TRBV6-5	16	ASSYATGDLPNTGELF